Detailed here is one T cell receptor beta chain. This specimen comes from a study of blood T cells in healthy people across ages. The CDR3 has 13 amino acids. V lost 6 bases, J lost 2 bases, and 7 bases lay in between. Germline CDR1 reads SGHTA; CDR2 reads FQGNSA. With a J-beta primer mix and a sample-barcoded 5' primer, a second PCR ran roughly 6 to 12 cycles. From the 5' RACE reads, TCRdb called clonotypes with MiXCR, one entry per CDR3 protein. The sample lists around 1.7 million distinct CDR3 sequences; 28% were seen once. Input material: blood. The gene calls are TRBV7-2 and TRBJ1-4, with D perhaps TRBD1 (5 bases). The receptor comes from a woman under 40 in good health. This CDR3 is CASRRGTNEKLFF. The CDR3, as DNA: TGTGCCAGCAGGCGGGGGACTAATGAAAAACTGTTTTTT.